These T cell receptor beta chains were read from a single sample in a study of blood T cell repertoires in COVID-19. The assay was immunoSEQ multiplex PCR, and TCRdb's table has in-frame clones only and misses some. The sample gives some 97,000 clones, 80% to 90% of which show up once; roughly 2.7% is in the top ten. The sequencing sample was made of PBMCs or T cells enriched from blood (not recorded which). These receptors all stem from a woman aged 45-65 years who had recovered from COVID-19. Each CDR3 is given with its conserved first and last residue. Fields, in order: V gene, CDR3 protein.

v_call: TRBV27; cdr3_aa: CASSLSGAGGATDTQYF
v_call: TRBV7-6; cdr3_aa: CASSKGGLSYNEQFF
v_call: TRBV5-4; cdr3_aa: CASSLIASPRELFF
v_call: TRBV9; cdr3_aa: CASSVAGGQSFEETQYF
v_call: TRBV9; cdr3_aa: CASSAARGVETQYF
v_call: TRBV11-2; cdr3_aa: CASSSTPSPLHF
v_call: TRBV28; cdr3_aa: CASSLESLGVYGYTF
v_call: TRBV7-8; cdr3_aa: CASSSSGQGASEAFF
v_call: TRBV2; cdr3_aa: CASRMTSGGKTDTQYF
v_call: TRBV3-1/TRBV3-2; cdr3_aa: CASSQEARVGGYTF
v_call: TRBV19; cdr3_aa: CASSAQQGGDTEAFF
v_call: TRBV11-2; cdr3_aa: CASSLQGATTGEQYF
v_call: TRBV24-1; cdr3_aa: CATSDAGSSYEQYF
v_call: TRBV5-1; cdr3_aa: CASRYQGASDGYTF
v_call: TRBV6-5; cdr3_aa: CASSSPGGPSADTQYF
v_call: TRBV20-1; cdr3_aa: CSASMGDMGTEAFF
v_call: TRBV24-1; cdr3_aa: CATSDPRGPGEKLFF
v_call: TRBV9; cdr3_aa: CASSVASGETQYF
v_call: TRBV19; cdr3_aa: CASSTRTGDQPQHF
v_call: TRBV29-1; cdr3_aa: CSVSQGVRGQPQHF
v_call: TRBV6-5; cdr3_aa: CASSFRQGQQPQHF
v_call: TRBV30; cdr3_aa: CAWSGGQGSNQPQHF
v_call: TRBV5-1; cdr3_aa: CASSLGLAVSYEQYF
v_call: TRBV9; cdr3_aa: CASSSRAGGGIEGPNSPLHF
v_call: TRBV7-2; cdr3_aa: CASSIDRGRRSGDEKLFF
v_call: TRBV28; cdr3_aa: CASTTGAGQGYNEQFF
v_call: TRBV27; cdr3_aa: CASSFQREGPEQYF
v_call: TRBV29-1; cdr3_aa: CSVGTGTYEQYF
v_call: TRBV3-1/TRBV3-2; cdr3_aa: CASSQAAQGFSYTF
v_call: TRBV7-2; cdr3_aa: CASSPGVSFYEQYF
v_call: TRBV2; cdr3_aa: CASNRVGTTVQDEQFF
v_call: TRBV7-6; cdr3_aa: CASSSGYVAGISYEQYF
v_call: TRBV5-1; cdr3_aa: CASSLEGTDTQYF
v_call: TRBV28; cdr3_aa: CASVWSGGGRGSGGYTF
v_call: TRBV19; cdr3_aa: CASSWGTGRGDEQYF
v_call: TRBV29-1; cdr3_aa: CSVETSGGSGYTF
v_call: TRBV2; cdr3_aa: CASRETSGSSYNEQFF
v_call: TRBV6-1; cdr3_aa: CASSEGQGRTDTQYF
v_call: TRBV7-3; cdr3_aa: CASSLRGNEKLFF
v_call: TRBV30; cdr3_aa: CAWSDKDRAWQPQHF
v_call: TRBV6-5; cdr3_aa: CASSYSGTGFHYTF
v_call: TRBV28; cdr3_aa: CASSFGTGLAYEQYF
v_call: TRBV21-1; cdr3_aa: CASSRRMGTGCEQYF
v_call: TRBV18; cdr3_aa: CASSPDSLYGYTF
v_call: TRBV30; cdr3_aa: CAWGTGTLQETQYF
v_call: TRBV27; cdr3_aa: CASSLWGTQNTEAFF
v_call: TRBV27; cdr3_aa: CASSYRGLYGYTF
v_call: TRBV6-1; cdr3_aa: CASSEAWDRTNEKLFF
v_call: TRBV5-1; cdr3_aa: CASSSTSGTYNEQFF
v_call: TRBV4-1; cdr3_aa: CASSQPERGNHYGYTF
v_call: TRBV7-8; cdr3_aa: CASSLDRENGYTF
v_call: TRBV6-5; cdr3_aa: CASRKPAGGPHEQFF
v_call: TRBV7-9; cdr3_aa: CASSLSPGGGPDTQYF
v_call: TRBV28; cdr3_aa: CASTIHTEAFF
v_call: TRBV27; cdr3_aa: CASSLLGQGVGGYTF
v_call: TRBV28; cdr3_aa: CASSLTGNTEAFF